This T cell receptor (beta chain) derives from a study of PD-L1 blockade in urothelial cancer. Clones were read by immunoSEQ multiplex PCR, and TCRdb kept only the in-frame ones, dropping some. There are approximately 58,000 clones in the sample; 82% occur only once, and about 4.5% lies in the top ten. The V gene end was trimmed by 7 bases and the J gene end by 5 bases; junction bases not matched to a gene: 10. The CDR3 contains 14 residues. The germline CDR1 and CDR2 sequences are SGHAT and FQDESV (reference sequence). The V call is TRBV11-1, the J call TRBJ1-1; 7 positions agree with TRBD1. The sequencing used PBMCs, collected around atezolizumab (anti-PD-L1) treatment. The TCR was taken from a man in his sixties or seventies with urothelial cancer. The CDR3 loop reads CASTIPTGRTEAFF. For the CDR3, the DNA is TGTGCCAGCACAATCCCGACAGGGAGGACTGAAGCTTTCTTT.